This is a list of T cell receptor beta chains from one sample in a study of shared T cell receptors in the human thymus. Sequencing used immunoSEQ multiplex PCR; TCRdb keeps in-frame clones, though not all of them. This sample has some 660,000 clones, with about 89% found just once. The same specimen was also included in a second study, on human thymus T cells.

Material: thymocytes. The origin of the receptors is a boy younger than two with a congenital heart defect. CDR3s include the opening cysteine and the closing phenylalanine or tryptophan. The D gene is left open where the match is weak. The size of a clone is reported for some rows only, either as once, few or many, or as a class for expanded clones.

clone size: .
V gene: TRBV4-1
D gene: TRBD1
J gene: TRBJ1-5
CDR3 protein: CASSLGQVRYSNQPQHF

clone size: .
V gene: TRBV28
D gene: TRBD1
J gene: TRBJ2-6
CDR3 protein: CASSLGQGGTGANVLTF

clone size: .
V gene: TRBV7-6
D gene: TRBD1
J gene: TRBJ2-1
CDR3 protein: CASSLTGNNEQFF

clone size: .
V gene: TRBV5-5
D gene: TRBD1
J gene: TRBJ1-2
CDR3 protein: CASTGQRNNFYGYTF

clone size: .
V gene: TRBV28
D gene: .
J gene: TRBJ2-3
CDR3 protein: CASSWGSSFTDTQYF

clone size: .
V gene: TRBV5-8
D gene: .
J gene: TRBJ2-2
CDR3 protein: CASSRYRAPFHANTGELFF

clone size: .
V gene: TRBV7-6
D gene: TRBD2
J gene: TRBJ2-7
CDR3 protein: CASSAETSHYEQYF

clone size: .
V gene: TRBV28
D gene: .
J gene: TRBJ2-7
CDR3 protein: CASSFGSWEQYF

clone size: .
V gene: TRBV7-2
D gene: TRBD1
J gene: TRBJ1-1
CDR3 protein: CASNRTGRGTEAFF

clone size: .
V gene: TRBV27
D gene: .
J gene: TRBJ1-4
CDR3 protein: CASTPQELTNEKLFF

clone size: .
V gene: TRBV19
D gene: TRBD1
J gene: TRBJ1-6
CDR3 protein: CASSGGQGANSPLHF

clone size: few
V gene: TRBV28
D gene: TRBD1
J gene: TRBJ1-3
CDR3 protein: CASSADRDGNTIYF

clone size: few
V gene: TRBV5-1
D gene: .
J gene: TRBJ1-1
CDR3 protein: CASSLGGQNTEAFF

clone size: .
V gene: TRBV5-1
D gene: .
J gene: TRBJ2-4
CDR3 protein: CASSFDRDNGLQYF

clone size: .
V gene: TRBV5-4
D gene: TRBD1
J gene: TRBJ2-7
CDR3 protein: CASSFFGTGVEQYF

clone size: .
V gene: TRBV27
D gene: .
J gene: TRBJ2-1
CDR3 protein: CASSPYRQKYNEQFF

clone size: .
V gene: TRBV25-1
D gene: .
J gene: TRBJ1-1
CDR3 protein: CASSGPGGISTEAFF

clone size: .
V gene: TRBV2
D gene: TRBD1
J gene: TRBJ1-5
CDR3 protein: CASSIQQGAGDQPQHF

clone size: .
V gene: TRBV7-8
D gene: .
J gene: TRBJ1-5
CDR3 protein: CASSPVDSSNQPQHF

clone size: .
V gene: TRBV6-5
D gene: .
J gene: TRBJ2-1
CDR3 protein: CASRRPSIGEQFF

clone size: .
V gene: TRBV19
D gene: TRBD1
J gene: TRBJ1-5
CDR3 protein: CASTKDRVNQPQHF

clone size: .
V gene: TRBV2
D gene: .
J gene: TRBJ1-4
CDR3 protein: CASSEGRRTTNEKLFF

clone size: .
V gene: TRBV28
D gene: TRBD2
J gene: TRBJ2-1
CDR3 protein: CASSLRGLAGGPSEQFF

clone size: .
V gene: TRBV14
D gene: .
J gene: TRBJ1-3
CDR3 protein: CASSQDYRDGFLNTIYF

clone size: .
V gene: TRBV27
D gene: TRBD2
J gene: TRBJ2-6
CDR3 protein: CASRMGAGNFSGANVLTF

clone size: .
V gene: TRBV7-9
D gene: TRBD1
J gene: TRBJ1-4
CDR3 protein: CASSSNIPRDRDEKLFF

clone size: few
V gene: TRBV4-3
D gene: TRBD2
J gene: TRBJ2-5
CDR3 protein: CASSQALVAGGSETQYF

clone size: few
V gene: TRBV29-1
D gene: .
J gene: TRBJ2-6
CDR3 protein: CSVWAKSSGANVLTF

clone size: .
V gene: TRBV5-1
D gene: TRBD2
J gene: TRBJ2-5
CDR3 protein: CASTGGVETQYF

clone size: .
V gene: TRBV7-6
D gene: .
J gene: TRBJ1-5
CDR3 protein: CASSPGQKDSNQPQHF

clone size: once
V gene: TRBV30
D gene: .
J gene: TRBJ2-7
CDR3 protein: CAWSNGGFWQYF

clone size: .
V gene: TRBV7-2
D gene: TRBD1
J gene: TRBJ1-1
CDR3 protein: CASSPLGQGRAAFF

clone size: .
V gene: TRBV21-1
D gene: .
J gene: TRBJ2-1
CDR3 protein: CASSNPRSPSGSSYNEQFF

clone size: .
V gene: TRBV27
D gene: TRBD1
J gene: TRBJ2-7
CDR3 protein: CASSCSPDRIYEQYF

clone size: .
V gene: TRBV4-2
D gene: .
J gene: TRBJ2-4
CDR3 protein: CASSQVGSTGGKAKNIQYF

clone size: .
V gene: TRBV5-1
D gene: TRBD1
J gene: TRBJ1-4
CDR3 protein: CASSLSPGTANEKLFF

clone size: .
V gene: TRBV6-5
D gene: TRBD2
J gene: TRBJ2-7
CDR3 protein: CASSYPTSGSVYEQYF

clone size: .
V gene: TRBV4-3
D gene: .
J gene: TRBJ2-7
CDR3 protein: CASSTSWADYYEQYF

clone size: .
V gene: TRBV29-1
D gene: TRBD1
J gene: TRBJ1-2
CDR3 protein: CSADLGQGNYGYTF

clone size: .
V gene: TRBV5-5
D gene: .
J gene: TRBJ2-7
CDR3 protein: CASSGLRLPYEQYF

clone size: .
V gene: TRBV2
D gene: .
J gene: TRBJ1-5
CDR3 protein: CASRAHRGNQPQHF

clone size: .
V gene: TRBV7-2
D gene: TRBD1
J gene: TRBJ2-7
CDR3 protein: CASSWDERDRRSYEQYF

clone size: .
V gene: TRBV5-1
D gene: .
J gene: TRBJ2-7
CDR3 protein: CASSLAGRTNYEQYF

clone size: .
V gene: TRBV15
D gene: .
J gene: TRBJ2-2
CDR3 protein: CATSSPAGATDPVTGELFF

clone size: .
V gene: TRBV4-3
D gene: .
J gene: TRBJ2-1
CDR3 protein: CASSQEVSGTSSYNEQFF

clone size: .
V gene: TRBV7-9
D gene: .
J gene: TRBJ2-1
CDR3 protein: CASGLGNEQFF

clone size: .
V gene: TRBV12-5
D gene: TRBD1
J gene: TRBJ1-1
CDR3 protein: CASGWDYRDRGLQGTEAFF

clone size: .
V gene: TRBV13
D gene: TRBD1
J gene: TRBJ1-6
CDR3 protein: CASSSDRVNSPLHF